This entry lists 26 T cell receptor beta chains sequenced from one sample in a study of shared clonotypes between healthy human individuals. The table came from immunoSEQ multiplex PCR; TCRdb's copy has only in-frame clones and leaves some out. The sample yields just over 2,000,000 clones, 85% to 95% seen once. Sequencing input: naive CD4+ T cells sorted from blood. Subset noted: CD45RA+ positively selected. All receptors derive from a man aged 18 to 29 in good health.

This sequence joins TRBV5-1 and TRBJ2-7; 9 nucleotides align to TRBD1. With 4 bases clipped from V and 0 bases from J, the junction kept 2 bases outside the gene matches. Germline V gives CDR1 SGHRS, CDR2 YFSETQ. This CDR3 has 14 residues. DNA of the CDR3: TGCGCCAGCAGCCAGACAGGGGGCTCCTACGAGCAGTACTTC. It is translated as CASSQTGGSYEQYF.

The table lists this clone with a count of one. Other DNA sequences in the same sample also yield this CDR3. The chain has TRBV7-2 and TRBJ2-3, with 8 bases that match TRBD2. The CDR3 is made up of 15 amino acids. V shed 3 bases, J shed 0 bases, and the junction held 2 bases outside the gene matches. CDR1 is SGHTA and CDR2 is FQGNSA in the germline V gene. The CDR3 protein is CASSFLAGSTDTQYF. CDR3 sequence (DNA): TGTGCCAGCAGCTTCTTAGCGGGAAGCACAGATACGCAGTATTTT.

The chain links TRBV7-8 to TRBJ1-6, with D possibly TRBD1 on 5 matching bases. The germline V and J ends were trimmed by 5 bases and 0 bases, with 11 bases remaining between them. CDR1 is SGHVS and CDR2 is FQNEAQ in the germline V gene. The CDR3 has 16 amino acids. The CDR3 DNA is TGTGCCAGCAGCGCACGGGGGAGCTCCTATAATTCACCCCTCCACTTT. Translated, it gives CASSARGSSYNSPLHF.

The chain employs TRBV28 and TRBJ2-7; TRBD2 agrees at 12 bases. The germline V gene has CDR1 MDHEN and CDR2 SYDVKM. V trimming: 2 bases; J trimming: 1 base; junction bases outside the gene matches: 6. The CDR3 totals 17 residues. The chain's CDR3 is CASSLGGLAGLSYEQYF. DNA for the CDR3: TGTGCCAGCAGTTTAGGAGGACTAGCGGGGCTGTCCTACGAGCAGTACTTC.

The genes are TRBV2 and TRBJ2-7, with D uncertain. Looked up from germline, CDR1 is SNHLY and CDR2 is FYNNEI. This CDR3 has 13 residues. Trimming removed 4 bases at V and 5 bases at J, with 12 bases between. The CDR3 DNA follows: TGTGCCAGCAGTGCTTATGGGGTCAACGAGCAGTACTTC. As protein: CASSAYGVNEQYF.

V is TRBV7-9 and J is TRBJ2-5, with a possible D match to TRBD2 (7 bases). Germline V lookup: CDR1 SEHNR, CDR2 FQNEAQ (reference sequence). The CDR3 is 15 residues long. Trimming took off 1 base at V and 3 bases at J, with 12 bases between the two ends. This CDR3 is CASSLVGGGEETQYF. Here the CDR3 DNA reads TGTGCCAGCAGCTTAGTAGGGGGAGGGGAAGAGACCCAGTACTTC. Combining the CDR3 with reference TRBV7-9 and TRBJ2-5 gives the whole variable domain DTGVSQNPRHKITKRGQNVTFRCDPISEHNRLYWYRQTLGQGPEFLTYFQNEAQLEKSRLLSDRFSAERPKGSFSTLEIQRTEQGDSAMYLCASSLVGGGEETQYFGPGTRLLVL.

This clone has just one count. The chain joins TRBV7-8 to TRBJ2-7; D not certain. V was pared by 5 bases and J by 0 bases, with 14 bases between. Germline V CDR1 and CDR2: SGHVS, FQNEAQ. The CDR3 contains 15 residues. The CDR3 loop is CASSPQSGSSYEQYF. The CDR3 nucleotides read TGTGCCAGCAGCCCGCAATCGGGTAGCTCCTACGAGCAGTACTTC.

The V gene is TRBV11-2, the J gene TRBJ1-1; TRBD1 might be the D (5 bases). Looked up from germline, CDR1 is SGHAT and CDR2 is FQNNGV. The ends were cut back, 1 base at V and 10 bases at J, with 13 bases in the middle. CDR3 length equals 13 residues. CDR3 DNA: TGTGCCAGCAGCTTAGCTGGGGGGTGGGGAGCTTTCTTT. Translated: CASSLAGGWGAFF.

This chain uses TRBV5-1 with TRBJ2-1; weak D call: TRBD2 (6 bases). CDR1 and CDR2 from the germline V gene are SGHRS and YFSETQ. Trimming cost V 4 bases and J 5 bases, with 10 bases left between them. The CDR3 totals 13 residues. The CDR3 DNA reads TGCGCCAGCAGCCCAGAGCGGGACAATGAGCAGTTCTTC. It is translated as CASSPERDNEQFF.

The rearrangement uses TRBV7-6 and TRBJ2-7; 11 bases line up with TRBD2. The CDR3 extends over 16 amino acids. V shed 2 bases and J 2 bases; nucleotides not matched to a gene: 5. The germline gives CDR1 SGHVS, CDR2 FNYEAQ. CDR3 coding DNA: TGTGCCAGCAGCTTAATGGGACTAGCGGCGACCTACGAGCAGTACTTC. As protein: CASSLMGLAATYEQYF.

V gene TRBV7-2 combines with J gene TRBJ2-1, with a tentative D call TRBD2 (6 bases). The CDR3 consists of 16 residues. The germline gives CDR1 SGHTA, CDR2 FQGNSA. Trimming took 4 bases from V and 4 from J, leaving 17 bases between them. In DNA form, the CDR3 reads TGTGCCAGCAGCTCAGAACTAGCACGTACTTACAATGAGCAGTTCTTC. Translated: CASSSELARTYNEQFF.

The rearrangement links TRBV28 to TRBJ1-2, with D possibly being TRBD1 (5 bases). Trimming left V 6 bases short and J 7 bases short, with 15 bases between. Germline values: CDR1 MDHEN, CDR2 SYDVKM. The CDR3 runs to 13 residues. DNA of the CDR3: TGTGCCAGCAGCCAACCTACAGGTCCTGGCTACACCTTC. Its protein is CASSQPTGPGYTF.

There are a few counts of this clone. The J gene is TRBJ1-3, the V gene TRBV30; D is possibly TRBD1 (6 bases). V gave up 2 bases and J gave up 1 base, with 12 bases separating them. The CDR3 is 15 residues long. The V gene's germline CDR1 is GTSNPN and CDR2 SVGIG (reference sequence). CDR3 protein: CAWSYQGKSGNTIYF. The CDR3 nucleotides read TGTGCCTGGAGTTATCAGGGGAAATCTGGAAACACCATATATTTT.

This clone was seen once. The chain recombines TRBV27 with TRBJ2-1; D is uncertain. CDR1 and CDR2 from the germline V gene are MNHEY and SMNVEV (reference sequence). This CDR3 has 11 residues. V shed 0 bases and J shed 10 bases, with 4 bases lying between them. The CDR3 sequence is CASSLSGEQFF. Here the CDR3 DNA reads TGTGCCAGCAGTTTATCAGGCGAGCAGTTCTTC.

This clone was observed at least ten times. This chain uses TRBV6-1 with TRBJ1-2; D might be TRBD1 (5 bases). The CDR3 extends over 14 amino acids. V was clipped by 1 base and J by 4 bases, with 10 bases between them. Germline loops: CDR1 MNHNS, CDR2 SASEGT. The CDR3 nucleotides read TGTGCCAGCAGTGAAGTTCAGGGTGGCTATGGCTACACCTTC. Translation: CASSEVQGGYGYTF.

The genes are TRBV10-2 and TRBJ2-7; 9 bases map to TRBD2. The CDR3 is 13 residues long. Germline V gives CDR1 WSHSY, CDR2 SAAADI. The trim removed 7 bases at V and 5 bases at J, leaving 6 bases unmatched. The CDR3 DNA sequence: TGCGCCAGCACCGGGACTAGCACCAACGAGCAGTACTTC. Translating gives CASTGTSTNEQYF.

This chain uses TRBV6-5 with TRBJ2-7; D perhaps matches TRBD2 (6 bases). The germline V gene has CDR1 MNHEY and CDR2 SVGAGI. This CDR3 is built from 13 residues. Trimming removed 6 bases at V and 5 bases at J, with 14 bases between. The CDR3 DNA reads as TGTGCCAGCAGCCGGGGACTGGGGCACGAGCAGTACTTC. Its translation is CASSRGLGHEQYF.

The chain carries TRBV9 and TRBJ1-1, with D possibly being TRBD1 (5 bases). The CDR3 is made up of 18 amino acids. CDR1 and CDR2 from the germline V gene are SGDLS and YYNGEE. V lost 4 bases to trimming and J lost 0 bases, with 22 bases between them. CDR3 DNA sequence: TGTGCCAGCAGCCCCGCAGGGCCCTTGGGGATTTTGAACACTGAAGCTTTCTTT. Translation gives CASSPAGPLGILNTEAFF. Based on the CDR3 plus reference TRBV9 and TRBJ1-1, the full variable domain is DSGVTQTPKHLITATGQRVTLRCSPRSGDLSVYWYQQSLDQGLQFLIQYYNGEERAKGNILERFSAQQFPDLHSELNLSSLELGDSALYFCASSPAGPLGILNTEAFFGQGTRLTVV.

The chain uses TRBV7-8 and TRBJ1-2, with D possibly matching TRBD1 (6 bases). The V gene's germline CDR1 is SGHVS and CDR2 FQNEAQ. This CDR3 has 14 amino acids. Trimming removed 1 base at V and 5 bases at J, with 11 bases between. The CDR3 DNA reads TGTGCCAGCAGCTTAGTGACAGGCGAATATGGCTACACCTTC. This encodes CASSLVTGEYGYTF. The full variable domain, in which reference TRBV7-8 and TRBJ1-2 provide the parts outside the CDR3, is GAGVSQSPRYKVAKRGQDVALRCDPISGHVSLFWYQQALGQGPEFLTYFQNEAQLDKSGLPSDRFFAERPEGSVSTLKIQRTQQEDSAVYLCASSLVTGEYGYTFGSGTRLTVV.

A single count supports this clone. The chain is built from TRBV6-1 and TRBJ1-2; TRBD1 agrees at 7 bases. The V gene's germline CDR1 is MNHNS and CDR2 SASEGT. The CDR3 contains 13 residues. The junction had 3 bases not matched to a gene; V was cut back by 6 bases and J by 2 bases. The CDR3 sequence is CASRTGLNYGYTF. Written as DNA, the CDR3 is TGTGCCAGCAGGACAGGGCTGAACTATGGCTACACCTTC.

This chain joins TRBV11-3 and TRBJ1-6; 11 bases match TRBD1. Looked up from germline, CDR1 is SGHNT and CDR2 is YENEEA. This CDR3 has 15 amino acids. Trimming took 5 bases from V and 5 from J; bases not matched to a gene: 2. The CDR3 sequence is CASSAGQGDNSPLHF. The CDR3 region has the DNA TGTGCCAGCAGCGCGGGACAGGGGGATAATTCACCCCTCCACTTT.

In its sample, this clone was seen once. This sequence joins TRBV7-2 and TRBJ2-1; 7 bases are a match to TRBD2. The CDR3 length is 16 residues. Germline lookup yields CDR1 SGHTA and CDR2 FQGNSA. V was pared by 5 bases and J by 6 bases, with 13 bases of the junction left unmatched. In DNA, the CDR3 is TGTGCCAGCAGCCTGGGACTTACTAGCGAGGGCAATGAGCAGTTCTTC. It codes for CASSLGLTSEGNEQFF.

The gene calls are TRBV21-1 and TRBJ2-2. TRBV21-1 is a listed pseudogene. The CDR3 totals 14 residues. CDR3 protein: CASSRLRTTGELFF. CDR3 nucleotide sequence: TGTGCCAGCAGCAGGCTTAGGACCACCGGGGAGCTGTTTTTT.

The chain uses TRBV21-1 and TRBJ1-5. TRBV21-1 is assigned pseudogene status. CDR3 size: 13 residues. The CDR3 protein is CASSRRQKQPQHF. CDR3 nucleotide sequence: TGTGCCAGCAGCAGAAGGCAAAAGCAGCCCCAGCATTTT.

The rearrangement uses TRBV4-2 and TRBJ2-1; TRBD2 aligns across 12 bases. The germline gives CDR1 LGHNA, CDR2 YNFKEQ. The V gene end was trimmed by 0 bases and the J gene end by 8 bases; junction bases not matched to a gene: 11. The CDR3 contains 18 residues. The CDR3 reads CASSQEIGLAGRTDEQFF. The CDR3 coding sequence is TGTGCCAGCAGCCAAGAGATCGGACTAGCGGGGAGGACCGATGAGCAGTTCTTC.

J is TRBJ1-1 and V is TRBV12-5; 9 bases agree with TRBD1. The CDR3 sequence is 17 residues long. The germline V gene encodes CDR1 LGHNT and CDR2 FRNRAP. With V trimmed by 2 bases and J by 6 bases, 13 bases remained unmatched. As DNA, the CDR3 is TGTGCTAGTGGTTTGCTACGTACAGGGGGCGATACGTCTGAAGCTTTCTTT. It codes for CASGLLRTGGDTSEAFF.